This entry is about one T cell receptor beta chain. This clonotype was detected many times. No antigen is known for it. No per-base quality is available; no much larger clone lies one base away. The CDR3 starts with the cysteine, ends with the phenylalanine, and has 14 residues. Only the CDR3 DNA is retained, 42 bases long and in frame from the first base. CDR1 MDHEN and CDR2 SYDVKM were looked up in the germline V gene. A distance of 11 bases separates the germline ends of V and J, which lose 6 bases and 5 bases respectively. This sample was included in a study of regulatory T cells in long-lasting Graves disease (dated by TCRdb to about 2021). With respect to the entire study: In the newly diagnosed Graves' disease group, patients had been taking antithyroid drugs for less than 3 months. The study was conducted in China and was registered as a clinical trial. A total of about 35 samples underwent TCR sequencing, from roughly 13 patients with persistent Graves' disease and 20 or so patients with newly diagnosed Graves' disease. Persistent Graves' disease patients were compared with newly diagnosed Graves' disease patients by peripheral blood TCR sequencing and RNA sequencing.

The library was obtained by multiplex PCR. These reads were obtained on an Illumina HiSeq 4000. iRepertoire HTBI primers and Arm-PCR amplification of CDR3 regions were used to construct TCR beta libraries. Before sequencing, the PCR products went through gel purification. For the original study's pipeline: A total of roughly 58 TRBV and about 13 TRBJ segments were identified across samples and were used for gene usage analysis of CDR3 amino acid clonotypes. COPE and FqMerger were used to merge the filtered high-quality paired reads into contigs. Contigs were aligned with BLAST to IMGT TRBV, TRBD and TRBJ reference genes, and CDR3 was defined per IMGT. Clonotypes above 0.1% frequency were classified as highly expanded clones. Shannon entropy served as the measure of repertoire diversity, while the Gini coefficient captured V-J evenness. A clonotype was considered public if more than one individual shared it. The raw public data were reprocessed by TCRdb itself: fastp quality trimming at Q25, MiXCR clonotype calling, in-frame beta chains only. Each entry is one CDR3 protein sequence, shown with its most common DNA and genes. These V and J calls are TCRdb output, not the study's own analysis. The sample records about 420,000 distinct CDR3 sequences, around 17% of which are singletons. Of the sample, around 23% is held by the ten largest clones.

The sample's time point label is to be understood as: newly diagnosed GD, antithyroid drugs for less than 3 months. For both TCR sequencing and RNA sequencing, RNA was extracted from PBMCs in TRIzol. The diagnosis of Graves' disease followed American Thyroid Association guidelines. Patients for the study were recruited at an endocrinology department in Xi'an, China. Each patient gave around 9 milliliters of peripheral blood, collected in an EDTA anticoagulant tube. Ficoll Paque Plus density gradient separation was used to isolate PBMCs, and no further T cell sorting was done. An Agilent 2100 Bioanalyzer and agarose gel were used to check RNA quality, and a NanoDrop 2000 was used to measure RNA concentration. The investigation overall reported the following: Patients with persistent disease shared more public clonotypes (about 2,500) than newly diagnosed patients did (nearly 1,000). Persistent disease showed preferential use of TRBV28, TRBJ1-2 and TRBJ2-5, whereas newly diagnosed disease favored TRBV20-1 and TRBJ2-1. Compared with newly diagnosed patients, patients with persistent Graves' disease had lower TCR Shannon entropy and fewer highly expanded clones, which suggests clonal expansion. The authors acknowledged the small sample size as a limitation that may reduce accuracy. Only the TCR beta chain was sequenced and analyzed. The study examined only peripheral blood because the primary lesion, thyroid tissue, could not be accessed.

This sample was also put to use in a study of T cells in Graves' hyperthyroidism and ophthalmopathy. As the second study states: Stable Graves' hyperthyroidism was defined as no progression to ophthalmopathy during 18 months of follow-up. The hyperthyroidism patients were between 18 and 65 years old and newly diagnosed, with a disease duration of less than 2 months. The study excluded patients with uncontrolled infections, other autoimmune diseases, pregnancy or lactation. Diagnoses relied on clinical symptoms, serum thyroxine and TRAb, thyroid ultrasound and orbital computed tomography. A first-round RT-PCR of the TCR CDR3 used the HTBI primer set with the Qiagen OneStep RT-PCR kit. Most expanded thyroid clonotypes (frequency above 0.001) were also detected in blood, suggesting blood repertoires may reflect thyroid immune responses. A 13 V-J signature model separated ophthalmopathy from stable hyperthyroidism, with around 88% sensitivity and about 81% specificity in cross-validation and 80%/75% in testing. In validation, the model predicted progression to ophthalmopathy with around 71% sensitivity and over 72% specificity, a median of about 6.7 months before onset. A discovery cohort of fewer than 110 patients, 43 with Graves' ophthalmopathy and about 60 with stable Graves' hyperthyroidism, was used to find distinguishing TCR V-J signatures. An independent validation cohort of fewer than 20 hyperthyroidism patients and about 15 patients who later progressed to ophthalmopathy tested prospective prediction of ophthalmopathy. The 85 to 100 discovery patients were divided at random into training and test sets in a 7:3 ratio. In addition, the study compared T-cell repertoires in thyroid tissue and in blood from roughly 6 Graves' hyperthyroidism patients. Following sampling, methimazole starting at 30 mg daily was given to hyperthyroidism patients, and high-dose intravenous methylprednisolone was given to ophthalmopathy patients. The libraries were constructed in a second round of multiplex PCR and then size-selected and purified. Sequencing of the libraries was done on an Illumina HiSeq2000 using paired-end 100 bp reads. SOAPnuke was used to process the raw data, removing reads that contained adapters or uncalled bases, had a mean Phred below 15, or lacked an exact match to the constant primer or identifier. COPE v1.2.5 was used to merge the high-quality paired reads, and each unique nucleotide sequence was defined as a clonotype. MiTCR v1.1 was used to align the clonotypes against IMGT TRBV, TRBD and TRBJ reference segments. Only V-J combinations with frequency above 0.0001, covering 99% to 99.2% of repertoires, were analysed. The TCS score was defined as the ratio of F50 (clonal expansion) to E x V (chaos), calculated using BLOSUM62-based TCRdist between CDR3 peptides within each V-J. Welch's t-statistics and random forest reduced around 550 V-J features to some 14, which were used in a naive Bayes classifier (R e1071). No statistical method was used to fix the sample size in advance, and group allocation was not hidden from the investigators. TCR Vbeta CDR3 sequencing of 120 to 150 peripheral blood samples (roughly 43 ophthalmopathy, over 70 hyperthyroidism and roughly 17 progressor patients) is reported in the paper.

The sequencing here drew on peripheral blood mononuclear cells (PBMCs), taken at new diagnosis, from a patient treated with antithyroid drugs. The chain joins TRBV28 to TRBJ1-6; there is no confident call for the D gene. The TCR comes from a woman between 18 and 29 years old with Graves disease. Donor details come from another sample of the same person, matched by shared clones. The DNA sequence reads TGTGCCAGCAGGCCGGCCGGGAATAATTCACCCCTCCACTTT. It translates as CASRPAGNNSPLHF.